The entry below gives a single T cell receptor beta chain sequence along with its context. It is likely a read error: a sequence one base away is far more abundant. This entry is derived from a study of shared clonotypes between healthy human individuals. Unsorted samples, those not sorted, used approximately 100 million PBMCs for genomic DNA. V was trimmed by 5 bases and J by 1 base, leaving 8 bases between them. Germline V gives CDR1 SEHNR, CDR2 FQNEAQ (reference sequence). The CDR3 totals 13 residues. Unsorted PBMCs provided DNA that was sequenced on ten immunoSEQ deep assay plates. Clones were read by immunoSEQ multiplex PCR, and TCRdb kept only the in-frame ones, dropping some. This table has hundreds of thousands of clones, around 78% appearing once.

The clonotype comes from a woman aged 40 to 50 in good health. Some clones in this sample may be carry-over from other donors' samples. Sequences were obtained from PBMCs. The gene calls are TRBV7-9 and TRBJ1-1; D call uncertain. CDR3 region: CASSPDTNTEAFF. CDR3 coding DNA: TGTGCCAGCAGCCCTGACACGAACACTGAAGCTTTCTTT.